Listed below are T cell receptor beta chains from one sample, sequenced in a study of blood T cells in healthy people across ages. TCRdb reanalysed the 5' RACE reads using MiXCR and keeps one entry per CDR3 protein. The table includes about 970,000 distinct CDR3 sequences, about 51% detected once. Sequenced sample: blood. Receptors originate from a woman aged 55-75 years in good health. CDR3s include the opening cysteine and the closing phenylalanine or tryptophan. The D gene is left open where the match is weak. Size tells how often a clone was seen (once, few, many) or the class of an expanded clone, and some rows leave it out.

j_gene: TRBJ2-7; v_gene: TRBV5-1; d_gene: NA; abundance: few; CDR3nt: TGCGCCAGCAGCCCGGACGGGGTACATAAGATTTTCTACGAGCAGTACTTC; CDR3aa: CASSPDGVHKIFYEQYF
j_gene: TRBJ2-6; v_gene: TRBV20-1; d_gene: TRBD1; abundance: NA; CDR3nt: TGCAGTGCTAGAGCCCCGACAGGGTCTACCTCTGGGGCCAACGTCCTGACTTTC; CDR3aa: CSARAPTGSTSGANVLTF
j_gene: TRBJ2-1; v_gene: TRBV5-1; d_gene: TRBD2; abundance: NA; CDR3nt: TGCGCCAGCAGCTTGATAGCGGGAGGTATCAATGAGCAGTTCTTC; CDR3aa: CASSLIAGGINEQFF
j_gene: TRBJ2-3; v_gene: TRBV6-2/TRBV6-3; d_gene: TRBD2; abundance: NA; CDR3nt: TGTGCCAGCAGTTCTGACGGGGAGGGAGATACGCAGTATTTT; CDR3aa: CASSSDGEGDTQYF
j_gene: TRBJ2-1; v_gene: TRBV5-1; d_gene: NA; abundance: NA; CDR3nt: TGCGCCAGCAATTTCGTATCGGGAGAGACCCACAATGAGCAGTTCTTC; CDR3aa: CASNFVSGETHNEQFF
j_gene: TRBJ2-3; v_gene: TRBV20-1; d_gene: TRBD2; abundance: NA; CDR3nt: TGCAGTGCTAGGGAAAGGCCTAGCGGGAGGCCCGGCGCCCGCACAGATACGCAGTATTTT; CDR3aa: CSARERPSGRPGARTDTQYF
j_gene: TRBJ2-5; v_gene: TRBV7-2; d_gene: NA; abundance: NA; CDR3nt: TGTGCCAGCAGCCTGACCGTCAATGAGCAGTACTTC; CDR3aa: CASSLTVNEQYF
j_gene: TRBJ2-5; v_gene: TRBV12-3/TRBV12-4; d_gene: TRBD2; abundance: NA; CDR3nt: TGTGCCAGCAGTTTTGTAGCGGGCCGCCAAGAGACCCAGTACTTC; CDR3aa: CASSFVAGRQETQYF
j_gene: TRBJ2-5; v_gene: TRBV18; d_gene: NA; abundance: NA; CDR3nt: TGTGCCAACTCACCAAGTTTTACGGGGATCCAAGAGACCCAGTACTTC; CDR3aa: CANSPSFTGIQETQYF
j_gene: TRBJ2-3; v_gene: TRBV3-1; d_gene: TRBD2; abundance: NA; CDR3nt: TGTGCCAGCAGCCCCGGACTAGCGGGAGCAACAGATACGCAGTATTTT; CDR3aa: CASSPGLAGATDTQYF
j_gene: TRBJ1-4; v_gene: TRBV29-1; d_gene: TRBD1; abundance: few; CDR3nt: TGCAGCGCCTTCGGTGGGACAGGGGAGGAAAAACTGTTTTTT; CDR3aa: CSAFGGTGEEKLFF
j_gene: TRBJ2-1; v_gene: TRBV6-2/TRBV6-3; d_gene: TRBD2; abundance: NA; CDR3nt: TGTGCCAGCAGCCGAGCGGGAGGGCACGGTGAGCAGTTCTTC; CDR3aa: CASSRAGGHGEQFF
j_gene: TRBJ2-5; v_gene: TRBV6-6; d_gene: NA; abundance: NA; CDR3nt: TGTGCCAGCAGTGCTACAGGGTTTCAAGAGACCCAGTACTTC; CDR3aa: CASSATGFQETQYF
j_gene: TRBJ2-3; v_gene: TRBV14; d_gene: NA; abundance: many; CDR3nt: TGTGCCAGCAGCCAAGCAAATTTCCCAGATACGCAGTATTTT; CDR3aa: CASSQANFPDTQYF
j_gene: TRBJ2-5; v_gene: TRBV21-1; d_gene: NA; abundance: NA; CDR3nt: TGTGCCAGCAGCAAAGCGAAGGGTAGGGCCCCACGGCCAACGGAGACCCAGTACTTC; CDR3aa: CASSKAKGRAPRPTETQYF
j_gene: TRBJ2-1; v_gene: TRBV24-1; d_gene: TRBD2; abundance: NA; CDR3nt: TGTGCCACCAGTGATTCGACTAGCGGGAAAGGCAATGAGCAGTTCTTC; CDR3aa: CATSDSTSGKGNEQFF
j_gene: TRBJ2-7; v_gene: TRBV6-2/TRBV6-3; d_gene: TRBD1; abundance: NA; CDR3nt: TGTGCCTGCCGGGACAGGTTCTACGAGCAGTACTTC; CDR3aa: CACRDRFYEQYF
j_gene: TRBJ2-1; v_gene: TRBV7-2; d_gene: NA; abundance: NA; CDR3nt: TGTGCCAGCGCGCGAAACAGCTACAATGAGCAGTTCTTC; CDR3aa: CASARNSYNEQFF
j_gene: TRBJ2-2; v_gene: TRBV5-6; d_gene: TRBD2; abundance: NA; CDR3nt: TGTGCCAGCAAGCACTCCCCCCCGAGGGAGGGGTACACCGGGGAGCTGTTTTTT; CDR3aa: CASKHSPPREGYTGELFF
j_gene: TRBJ1-2; v_gene: TRBV7-2; d_gene: NA; abundance: many; CDR3nt: TGTGCCAGCAGCTTATTCGAGGGGCTCGGTGGCTACACCTTC; CDR3aa: CASSLFEGLGGYTF
j_gene: TRBJ1-5; v_gene: TRBV6-6; d_gene: NA; abundance: NA; CDR3nt: TGTGCCAGCAGTTTGAGAGGGCGGGCAGGCAATCAGCCCCAGCATTTT; CDR3aa: CASSLRGRAGNQPQHF
j_gene: TRBJ2-5; v_gene: TRBV5-8; d_gene: NA; abundance: few; CDR3nt: TGTGCCAGCAGTACCGGTCGGGGGGAGACCCAGTACTTC; CDR3aa: CASSTGRGETQYF
j_gene: TRBJ2-7; v_gene: TRBV12-3/TRBV12-4; d_gene: NA; abundance: few; CDR3nt: TGTGCCAGCAGATTAGGAGGGGACGAGCAGTACTTC; CDR3aa: CASRLGGDEQYF
j_gene: TRBJ1-1; v_gene: TRBV7-8; d_gene: NA; abundance: NA; CDR3nt: TGTGCCAGCAGCTTAGTTGGGGGAAATTTTTTGCGGGGGGAAGCTTTCTTT; CDR3aa: CASSLVGGNFLRGEAFF
j_gene: TRBJ2-3; v_gene: TRBV30; d_gene: TRBD2; abundance: NA; CDR3nt: TGTGCCTGGAGTGCTGGCGGGAGTTGGGCAGATACGCAGTATTTT; CDR3aa: CAWSAGGSWADTQYF
j_gene: TRBJ2-3; v_gene: TRBV10-3; d_gene: TRBD2; abundance: few; CDR3nt: TGTGCCATCAGTGCGGGGCTAGCGGGAGAGAGAGATACGCAGTATTTT; CDR3aa: CAISAGLAGERDTQYF
j_gene: TRBJ2-1; v_gene: TRBV2; d_gene: NA; abundance: once; CDR3nt: TGTGCCAGCAGTCCCTTCCTAGGAAATGAGCAGTTCTTC; CDR3aa: CASSPFLGNEQFF
j_gene: TRBJ2-3; v_gene: TRBV3-1; d_gene: NA; abundance: NA; CDR3nt: TGTGCCAGCAGCCAAGATTCTCGTACAGCCACAGATACGCAGTATTTT; CDR3aa: CASSQDSRTATDTQYF
j_gene: TRBJ2-5; v_gene: TRBV7-3; d_gene: NA; abundance: few; CDR3nt: TGTGCCAGCAGCGCCACGGGTTTCGCGGGAAGGCAAGAGACCCAGTACTTC; CDR3aa: CASSATGFAGRQETQYF
j_gene: TRBJ2-3; v_gene: TRBV9; d_gene: NA; abundance: NA; CDR3nt: TGTGCCAGCAGCGTAGGAGTGCACACAGATACGCAGTATTTT; CDR3aa: CASSVGVHTDTQYF
j_gene: TRBJ1-5; v_gene: TRBV28; d_gene: NA; abundance: NA; CDR3nt: TGTGCCAGCAGTTTAATAGGAGTAAGCAATCAGCCCCAGCATTTT; CDR3aa: CASSLIGVSNQPQHF